The clone carrying this TCR beta chain was seen only a few times. The antigen is undetermined. One entry per CDR3 protein, called by TCRdb with MiXCR from the 5' RACE reads. The table includes some 700,000 distinct CDR3 sequences, about 20% detected once. CDR1 is MNHEY and CDR2 is SMNVEV in the germline V gene (reference sequence). V lost 4 bases, J lost 2 bases, and 5 bases stayed unmatched. This CDR3 spans 15 amino acids. This entry is derived from a study of CD8 T cells in ankylosing spondylitis. General study results and limits: Within matched ankylosing spondylitis synovial fluid, disease-linked clones were reportedly significantly enriched. About 8 highly homologous variants made up a TCR beta motif, and this motif appeared characteristic of ankylosing spondylitis blood. Peripheral blood samples showed relatively rare disease-linked clones, and these clones were CD8+.

This clonotype was sampled from a male donor with ankylosing spondylitis. Sequenced material: blood, either unsorted or a sorted T cell fraction (not recorded which). The rearrangement joins TRBV27 to TRBJ2-7, with 10 positions matching TRBD1. The CDR3 spells CASSSQTGGAYEQYF. The CDR3 DNA reads TGTGCCAGCAGTTCGCAGACAGGGGGCGCCTACGAGCAGTACTTC.